This TCR beta chain is from a study of T-cell memory formation after mild COVID-19. Germline CDR1 LNHDA, CDR2 SQIVND (reference sequence). The CDR3 extends over 13 amino acids. With 3 bases removed from V and 5 bases from J, the gap between germline ends came to 7 bases. TCRdb analysed the 5' RACE reads with MiXCR anew, one entry per CDR3 protein. The table records around 200,000 distinct CDR3 sequences, around a fifth of them present only once. The source material was PBMCs or a T cell subset sorted from them (not recorded which). The J gene is TRBJ2-2, the V gene TRBV19; D is possibly TRBD2 (6 bases). The clonotype originates from an adult woman who had mild COVID-19 (a few samples of this study predate the infection). Cell type and time point are not known. CDR3 loop: CASSIRGTGELFF. CDR3 nucleotide sequence: TGTGCCAGTAGTATCCGGGGGACCGGGGAGCTGTTTTTT.